One sample yielded the 17 T cell receptor beta chains listed below, sequenced in a study of T cell changes during pregnancy in multiple sclerosis. Data came from immunoSEQ multiplex PCR; TCRdb stores just in-frame clones and leaves some out. The table has tens of thousands of clones, 80% to 95% seen once. Sequences were derived from CD4+ T cells from peripheral blood mononuclear cells, sampled before pregnancy. The receptors shown here come from a female donor with multiple sclerosis, enrolled in a pregnancy study.

The chain has TRBV28 and TRBJ1-3; the D is unclear. CDR1 MDHEN and CDR2 SYDVKM come from the germline V gene. CDR3 length: 15 residues. The germline V and J ends were trimmed by 2 bases and 1 base, with 9 bases remaining between them. The CDR3: CASSLMGRSGNTIYF. The DNA for the CDR3 is TGTGCCAGCAGTTTAATGGGGAGGTCTGGAAACACCATATATTTT.

CDR3 sequence reads: CASDRSGFSSNQPQHF. In DNA form, the CDR3 reads TGTGCCAGTGATCGATCAGGGTTTTCGAGCAATCAGCCCCAGCATTTT. This chain uses TRBV19 with TRBJ1-5; D possibly corresponds to TRBD1 (5 bases). Trimming stripped 8 bases from V and 1 base from J, with 18 bases between. Germline V gene lookup returns CDR1 LNHDA and CDR2 SQIVND (reference sequence). The CDR3 totals 16 residues.

The chain joins TRBV6-6 to TRBJ1-1; D ambiguous. The CDR3 extends over 13 amino acids. Trimming cost V 4 bases and J 4 bases, with 10 bases left between them. CDR1 MNHNY and CDR2 SVGAGI come from the germline V gene (reference sequence). As DNA, the CDR3 is TGTGCCAGCAGTTTCCCCCCGGGCACTGAAGCTTTCTTT. Amino acid sequence: CASSFPPGTEAFF.

V gene TRBV6-5 combines with J gene TRBJ2-7; a possible D gene is TRBD1 (8 bases). In germline, CDR1 is MNHEY, CDR2 SVGAGI. Trimming pared 2 bases from V and 2 bases from J, leaving 13 bases between. CDR3 length: 15 amino acids. DNA of the CDR3: TGTGCCAGCAGTTACCGGACAGGGAGGGCCTACGAGCAGTACTTC. Translating it yields CASSYRTGRAYEQYF.

The CDR3 here is CASSFSGTGRTDTQYF. The CDR3 region has the DNA TGCGCCAGCAGCTTCTCCGGGACAGGGAGGACAGATACGCAGTATTTT. The chain uses TRBV5-1 and TRBJ2-3; 9 bases align to TRBD1. Germline loops: CDR1 SGHRS, CDR2 YFSETQ. J lost 3 bases, V lost 2 bases, and 7 bases had no gene match. The CDR3 runs 16 residues.

This clone appeared once. This chain's CDR3 is CASSLLGLGLADSKSSYEQYF. CDR3 DNA sequence: TGCGCCAGCAGCTTGTTAGGCTTGGGGCTAGCGGACTCGAAGAGCTCCTACGAGCAGTACTTC. The chain couples TRBV5-1 to TRBJ2-7; 7 bases are a match to TRBD2. There are 21 residues in the CDR3. After removal of 1 base from V and 0 bases from J, the junction contained 22 bases not matched to a gene. Germline V gene lookup returns CDR1 SGHRS and CDR2 YFSETQ.

The chain recombines TRBV6-1 with TRBJ2-3; possibly TRBD1 for D (6 bases). Germline CDR1 and CDR2: MNHNS and SASEGT. V was cut by 10 bases and J by 0 bases, with 14 bases left in between. This CDR3 region has 14 residues. The CDR3 nucleotides are TGTGCCACTGGACAGTCGACTAGCACAGATACGCAGTATTTT. Residues: CATGQSTSTDTQYF.

The chain has TRBV4-3 and TRBJ2-1; 8 bases fit TRBD2. Per germline, CDR1 LGHNA and CDR2 YSLEER. Unmatched junction bases numbered 3, after V lost 0 bases and J lost 2 bases. The CDR3 spans 16 residues. The DNA for the CDR3 is TGCGCCAGCAGCCAAGATTCGGGGGGGGCCTACAATGAGCAGTTCTTC. Residues: CASSQDSGGAYNEQFF.

The chain recombines TRBV7-2 with TRBJ2-7; the D gene is possibly TRBD2 (7 bases). The germline V and J ends were trimmed by 1 base and 3 bases, with 13 bases remaining between them. Germline values: CDR1 SGHTA, CDR2 FQGNSA. CDR3 length equals 15 residues. The CDR3: CASSLDGGQLYEQYF. The CDR3 nucleotides read TGTGCCAGCAGCTTAGACGGGGGGCAGCTCTACGAGCAGTACTTC.

This sequence joins TRBV19 and TRBJ2-2; D possibly corresponds to TRBD2 (6 bases). The CDR3 is 15 residues long. V was cut by 5 bases and J by 5 bases, with 15 bases left in between. Germline CDR1 reads LNHDA; CDR2 reads SQIVND (reference sequence). The CDR3 bases are TGTGCCAGTAGTGGTGCCTCCGGGAGAACCGGGGAGCTGTTTTTT. It translates to CASSGASGRTGELFF.

This clone was counted a single time. V usage is TRBV15 and J usage is TRBJ2-2, with 8 bases identical to TRBD1. V was pared by 3 bases and J by 1 base, with 4 bases of the junction left unmatched. The CDR3 totals 16 residues. The germline V gene has CDR1 LNHNV and CDR2 YYDKDF (reference sequence). The CDR3 sequence is CATSRTGDVNTGELFF. The CDR3 coding sequence is TGTGCCACCAGCAGGACAGGGGACGTGAACACCGGGGAGCTGTTTTTT.

The chain is built from TRBV29-1 and TRBJ1-5; D possibly corresponds to TRBD1 (6 bases). With 4 bases removed from V and 0 bases from J, the gap between germline ends came to 10 bases. CDR3 length equals 14 residues. Germline V gives CDR1 SQVTM, CDR2 ANQGSEA. Here the CDR3 DNA reads TGCAGCGTTGCGCCGGACAGTAGCAATCAGCCCCAGCATTTT. Amino acids: CSVAPDSSNQPQHF.

The chain couples TRBV5-1 to TRBJ2-6; tentative D call: TRBD1 (5 bases). V lost 4 bases, J lost 0 bases, and 8 bases lay in between. The CDR3 extends over 15 amino acids. Germline values: CDR1 SGHRS, CDR2 YFSETQ. The CDR3 DNA follows: TGCGCCAGCAGCCGTGACAGCTCTGGGGCCAACGTCCTGACTTTC. This sequence encodes CASSRDSSGANVLTF.

The chain recombines TRBV6-5 with TRBJ2-4; D is possibly TRBD1 (7 bases). Trimming cost V 6 bases and J 3 bases, with 9 bases left between them. The CDR3 has 13 residues. The germline V gene has CDR1 MNHEY and CDR2 SVGAGI. CDR3 amino acids: CASRQGGKNIQYF. The DNA for the CDR3 is TGTGCCAGCAGGCAGGGGGGCAAAAACATTCAGTACTTC.

This chain uses TRBV6-1 with TRBJ2-7; TRBD2 aligns across 9 bases. V shed 4 bases and J 4 bases; nucleotides not matched to a gene: 8. Germline lookup yields CDR1 MNHNS and CDR2 SASEGT. This CDR3 is built from 15 residues. The CDR3 region is CASSALAGSLYEQYF. In nucleotides, the CDR3 is TGTGCCAGCAGTGCCCTAGCGGGATCCCTTTACGAGCAGTACTTC.

The gene calls are TRBV7-8 and TRBJ2-3; 7 bases are a match to TRBD2. The germline V gene encodes CDR1 SGHVS and CDR2 FQNEAQ. The CDR3 runs to 15 residues. J lost 6 bases, V lost 6 bases, and 12 bases had no gene match. The CDR3 bases are TGTGCCAGCAGGGGGGGTCGGACTAGGCAGGATACGCAGTATTTT. Translation gives CASRGGRTRQDTQYF. The full variable domain, rest sourced from reference TRBV7-8 and TRBJ2-3, is GAGVSQSPRYKVAKRGQDVALRCDPISGHVSLFWYQQALGQGPEFLTYFQNEAQLDKSGLPSDRFFAERPEGSVSTLKIQRTQQEDSAVYLCASRGGRTRQDTQYFGPGTRLTVL.

The chain couples TRBV11-2 to TRBJ1-2; tentatively, D is TRBD1 (6 bases). The germline CDR1 and CDR2 sequences are SGHAT and FQNNGV. The CDR3 runs 16 residues. With 5 bases removed from V and 4 bases from J, the gap between germline ends came to 20 bases. The DNA for the CDR3 is TGTGCCAGCAGCCAAGGGGGAGGGCAGGCCCTCTATGGCTACACCTTC. It translates to CASSQGGGQALYGYTF.